These T cell receptor beta chains were read from a single sample in a study of Graves' ophthalmopathy and Graves' hyperthyroidism. TCRdb processed the multiplex PCR reads anew with MiXCR; each CDR3 protein has one entry. Of about 620,000 distinct CDR3 sequences detected, roughly 20% appear once; the ten largest clones hold roughly 7.4%. Source material: peripheral blood. Every receptor here comes from a woman younger than 35 with stable Graves' hyperthyroidism. Some clones in this sample may be carry-over from other donors' samples. Both conserved end residues are part of each CDR3. Fields, in order: J gene, D gene, V gene, clone size, CDR3 protein, CDR3 DNA. D genes are given only for firm matches. The size of a clone is reported for some rows only, either as once, few or many, or as a class for expanded clones.

j_gene: TRBJ2-7
d_gene: -
v_gene: TRBV5-6
abundance: many
CDR3aa: CASSFRPSYEQYF
CDR3nt: TGTGCCAGCAGCTTTCGGCCATCCTACGAGCAGTACTTC

j_gene: TRBJ1-1
d_gene: TRBD1
v_gene: TRBV6-5
abundance: -
CDR3aa: CASSLSGQGSMNTEAFF
CDR3nt: TGTGCCAGCAGTTTGTCCGGACAGGGGAGCATGAACACTGAAGCTTTCTTT

j_gene: TRBJ1-6
d_gene: TRBD1
v_gene: TRBV4-1
abundance: many
CDR3aa: CASSCGDRGHRCTPLHF
CDR3nt: TGCGCCAGCAGCTGCGGGGACAGGGGGCATCGGTGTACACCCCTCCACTTT

j_gene: TRBJ1-3
d_gene: -
v_gene: TRBV25-1
abundance: many
CDR3aa: CASIGVWGSAGNTIYF
CDR3nt: TGTGCCAGCATTGGGGTATGGGGTTCGGCTGGAAACACCATATATTTT

j_gene: TRBJ1-1
d_gene: -
v_gene: TRBV12-3/TRBV12-4
abundance: many
CDR3aa: CASSKGSLNTEAFF
CDR3nt: TGTGCCAGCAGTAAAGGGAGCCTGAACACTGAAGCTTTCTTT

j_gene: TRBJ2-7
d_gene: TRBD1
v_gene: TRBV2
abundance: many
CDR3aa: CASRTTGNYEQYF
CDR3nt: TGTGCCAGCAGGACGACAGGGAACTACGAGCAGTACTTC

j_gene: TRBJ1-1
d_gene: TRBD1
v_gene: TRBV19
abundance: -
CDR3aa: CASQGQGGTEAFF
CDR3nt: TGTGCCAGTCAGGGACAGGGAGGCACTGAAGCTTTCTTT

j_gene: TRBJ1-2
d_gene: TRBD1
v_gene: TRBV29-1
abundance: once
CDR3aa: CSVAQGVDYGYTF
CDR3nt: TGCAGCGTTGCCCAGGGGGTGGACTATGGCTACACCTTC

j_gene: TRBJ1-5
d_gene: -
v_gene: TRBV19
abundance: few
CDR3aa: CASSMMADGAGPQHF
CDR3nt: TGTGCCAGTAGTATGATGGCAGATGGGGCAGGGCCCCAGCATTTT

j_gene: TRBJ2-7
d_gene: -
v_gene: TRBV28
abundance: -
CDR3aa: CASAPANRAYEQYF
CDR3nt: TGTGCCAGCGCGCCGGCCAACAGGGCTTACGAGCAGTACTTC

j_gene: TRBJ1-2
d_gene: -
v_gene: TRBV7-2
abundance: few
CDR3aa: CASSWGGGPYGYTF
CDR3nt: TGTGCCAGCAGCTGGGGGGGGGGCCCCTATGGCTACACCTTC

j_gene: TRBJ1-1
d_gene: -
v_gene: TRBV6-2/TRBV6-3
abundance: -
CDR3aa: CASSLQGFEVDTEAFF
CDR3nt: TGTGCCAGCAGCCTCCAGGGTTTCGAGGTGGACACTGAAGCTTTCTTT

j_gene: TRBJ2-5
d_gene: -
v_gene: TRBV28
abundance: many
CDR3aa: CASSTRVEGVETQYF
CDR3nt: TGTGCCAGCAGTACCCGGGTGGAGGGGGTGGAGACCCAGTACTTC

j_gene: TRBJ2-7
d_gene: -
v_gene: TRBV25-1
abundance: many
CDR3aa: CASSERVSSYEQYF
CDR3nt: TGTGCCAGCAGTGAGAGGGTGTCGTCCTACGAGCAGTACTTC

j_gene: TRBJ1-5
d_gene: -
v_gene: TRBV28
abundance: many
CDR3aa: CASSLVKTHSNQPQHF
CDR3nt: TGTGCCAGCAGTTTGGTCAAGACCCATAGCAATCAGCCCCAGCATTTT

j_gene: TRBJ2-2
d_gene: TRBD1
v_gene: TRBV19
abundance: few
CDR3aa: CASNDRGNTGELFF
CDR3nt: TGTGCCAGTAATGACAGGGGCAACACCGGGGAGCTGTTTTTT

j_gene: TRBJ2-5
d_gene: TRBD1
v_gene: TRBV6-5
abundance: many
CDR3aa: CASSYSILGQGPEETQYF
CDR3nt: TGTGCCAGCAGTTACTCGATACTAGGACAGGGTCCAGAGGAGACCCAGTACTTC

j_gene: TRBJ2-7
d_gene: -
v_gene: TRBV29-1
abundance: few
CDR3aa: CSAQGGSYPVEQYF
CDR3nt: TGCAGCGCACAAGGGGGGAGCTACCCCGTCGAGCAGTACTTC

j_gene: TRBJ1-1
d_gene: -
v_gene: TRBV5-1
abundance: few
CDR3aa: CASSAHGGTEAFF
CDR3nt: TGCGCCAGCAGCGCCCACGGGGGCACTGAAGCTTTCTTT

j_gene: TRBJ1-1
d_gene: -
v_gene: TRBV12-5
abundance: many
CDR3aa: CASGPTGRNTEAFF
CDR3nt: TGTGCTAGTGGTCCTACAGGGAGAAACACTGAAGCTTTCTTT

j_gene: TRBJ2-2
d_gene: TRBD1
v_gene: TRBV7-3
abundance: many
CDR3aa: CASSLPGQGLAGELFF
CDR3nt: TGTGCCAGCAGCCTACCGGGACAGGGGTTGGCCGGGGAGCTGTTTTTT

j_gene: TRBJ1-5
d_gene: TRBD1
v_gene: TRBV19
abundance: -
CDR3aa: CASRETLRGPLNQPQHF
CDR3nt: TGTGCCAGTAGAGAGACTCTCAGGGGGCCCCTTAATCAGCCCCAGCATTTT

j_gene: TRBJ2-5
d_gene: TRBD1
v_gene: TRBV6-5
abundance: -
CDR3aa: CASSYSSTTGDETQYF
CDR3nt: TGTGCCAGCAGTTACTCCTCCACGACAGGGGATGAGACCCAGTACTTC

j_gene: TRBJ1-1
d_gene: TRBD1
v_gene: TRBV6-2/TRBV6-3
abundance: many
CDR3aa: CASILRDRGVNTEAFF
CDR3nt: TGTGCCAGCATCCTCCGGGACAGGGGCGTGAACACTGAAGCTTTCTTT

j_gene: TRBJ2-7
d_gene: -
v_gene: TRBV4-3
abundance: few
CDR3aa: CASSQDGSPSYEQYF
CDR3nt: TGCGCCAGCAGCCAAGATGGGTCCCCTTCCTACGAGCAGTACTTC

j_gene: TRBJ2-4
d_gene: TRBD2
v_gene: TRBV4-2
abundance: few
CDR3aa: CASSPLAGLGSGNIQYF
CDR3nt: TGTGCCAGCAGCCCTCTAGCGGGGCTTGGGTCTGGAAACATTCAGTACTTC

j_gene: TRBJ1-1
d_gene: -
v_gene: TRBV20-1
abundance: many
CDR3aa: CSARDRRGETEAFF
CDR3nt: TGCAGTGCTAGAGACAGGCGAGGTGAGACTGAAGCTTTCTTT

j_gene: TRBJ2-2
d_gene: TRBD2
v_gene: TRBV2
abundance: many
CDR3aa: CAIQTSSNGELFF
CDR3nt: TGTGCCATTCAGACTAGCTCTAACGGGGAGCTGTTTTTT

j_gene: TRBJ1-1
d_gene: -
v_gene: TRBV7-9
abundance: many
CDR3aa: CASSEAGPITEAFF
CDR3nt: TGTGCCAGCAGCGAGGCAGGGCCCATCACTGAAGCTTTCTTT

j_gene: TRBJ1-1
d_gene: -
v_gene: TRBV12-3/TRBV12-4
abundance: many
CDR3aa: CASSGGTRNTEAFF
CDR3nt: TGTGCCAGCAGCGGCGGGACAAGGAACACTGAAGCTTTCTTT

j_gene: TRBJ2-7
d_gene: -
v_gene: TRBV12-3/TRBV12-4
abundance: -
CDR3aa: CASSTAVYEQYF
CDR3nt: TGTGCCAGCAGCACGGCCGTCTACGAGCAGTACTTC

j_gene: TRBJ2-7
d_gene: TRBD1
v_gene: TRBV5-1
abundance: -
CDR3aa: CASKTGAHEEQYF
CDR3nt: TGCGCCAGCAAAACAGGGGCGCATGAGGAGCAGTACTTC

j_gene: TRBJ2-5
d_gene: TRBD2
v_gene: TRBV18
abundance: few
CDR3aa: CASSPEGLAGTQYF
CDR3nt: TGTGCCAGCTCACCCGAGGGACTAGCGGGGACCCAGTACTTC

j_gene: TRBJ1-3
d_gene: -
v_gene: TRBV16
abundance: many
CDR3aa: CASSHPTGDTIYF
CDR3nt: TGTGCCAGCAGCCACCCGACAGGTGACACCATATATTTT

j_gene: TRBJ2-2
d_gene: -
v_gene: TRBV4-3
abundance: -
CDR3aa: CASSPPAGKQNGELFF
CDR3nt: TGCGCCAGCAGCCCCCCCGCGGGGAAGCAAAACGGGGAGCTGTTTTTT

j_gene: TRBJ1-6
d_gene: TRBD1
v_gene: TRBV12-3/TRBV12-4
abundance: -
CDR3aa: CASSRDREVSSPLHF
CDR3nt: TGTGCCAGCAGTCGGGACAGGGAAGTTTCTTCACCCCTCCACTTT

j_gene: TRBJ1-6
d_gene: -
v_gene: TRBV6-2/TRBV6-3
abundance: many
CDR3aa: CASSPSVGVNSPLHF
CDR3nt: TGTGCCAGCAGCCCCTCCGTAGGGGTGAATTCACCCCTCCACTTT

j_gene: TRBJ1-1
d_gene: -
v_gene: TRBV19
abundance: many
CDR3aa: CASSGIERTEAFF
CDR3nt: TGTGCCAGTAGTGGAATTGAGCGCACTGAAGCTTTCTTT

j_gene: TRBJ2-7
d_gene: -
v_gene: TRBV20-1
abundance: many
CDR3aa: CSARDQPLYEQYF
CDR3nt: TGCAGTGCTAGAGACCAACCCCTCTACGAGCAGTACTTC

j_gene: TRBJ1-6
d_gene: TRBD1
v_gene: TRBV6-2/TRBV6-3
abundance: many
CDR3aa: CASRRDSGTIYNSPLHF
CDR3nt: TGTGCCAGCAGGCGGGACAGCGGTACCATCTATAATTCACCCCTCCACTTT

j_gene: TRBJ1-1
d_gene: TRBD1
v_gene: TRBV12-3/TRBV12-4
abundance: many
CDR3aa: CASRGTGGTEAFF
CDR3nt: TGTGCCAGCAGAGGGACAGGGGGGACTGAAGCTTTCTTT

j_gene: TRBJ1-1
d_gene: -
v_gene: TRBV18
abundance: -
CDR3aa: CASSPRIPMNTEAFF
CDR3nt: TGTGCCAGCTCACCACGCATACCGATGAACACTGAAGCTTTCTTT

j_gene: TRBJ2-7
d_gene: -
v_gene: TRBV29-1
abundance: -
CDR3aa: CSVEDSESGANYEQYF
CDR3nt: TGCAGCGTTGAAGACTCGGAATCCGGGGCGAACTACGAGCAGTACTTC

j_gene: TRBJ2-5
d_gene: -
v_gene: TRBV2
abundance: -
CDR3aa: CATQEGDQETQYF
CDR3nt: TGTGCCACACAAGAAGGGGATCAAGAGACCCAGTACTTC

j_gene: TRBJ1-3
d_gene: -
v_gene: TRBV6-2/TRBV6-3
abundance: many
CDR3aa: CASTLLPPQTVSGNTIYF
CDR3nt: TGTGCCAGCACTTTACTCCCACCGCAGACAGTCTCTGGAAACACCATATATTTT

j_gene: TRBJ1-1
d_gene: -
v_gene: TRBV30
abundance: -
CDR3aa: CAWRGANTEAFF
CDR3nt: TGTGCCTGGAGAGGGGCGAACACTGAAGCTTTCTTT

j_gene: TRBJ2-7
d_gene: -
v_gene: TRBV2
abundance: few
CDR3aa: CASSNGLYEQYF
CDR3nt: TGTGCCAGCAGCAACGGACTATACGAGCAGTACTTC

j_gene: TRBJ2-2
d_gene: -
v_gene: TRBV6-1
abundance: -
CDR3aa: CASSPTGGELFF
CDR3nt: TGTGCCAGCAGTCCTACTGGTGGGGAGCTGTTTTTT

j_gene: TRBJ1-1
d_gene: -
v_gene: TRBV7-3
abundance: many
CDR3aa: CASSLIGLGEAFF
CDR3nt: TGTGCCAGCAGCTTAATTGGTCTCGGGGAAGCTTTCTTT

j_gene: TRBJ1-1
d_gene: -
v_gene: TRBV20-1
abundance: many
CDR3aa: CSASLPGQGNTEAFF
CDR3nt: TGCAGTGCTTCTCTTCCAGGCCAGGGGAACACTGAAGCTTTCTTT

j_gene: TRBJ1-2
d_gene: -
v_gene: TRBV28
abundance: -
CDR3aa: CASSGLVGRLYGYAF
CDR3nt: TGTGCCAGCAGCGGTCTGGTTGGCAGGCTTTATGGCTACGCCTTC

j_gene: TRBJ1-1
d_gene: TRBD1
v_gene: TRBV25-1
abundance: many
CDR3aa: CASSDQTGGNTEAFF
CDR3nt: TGTGCCAGCAGTGACCAGACAGGGGGGAACACTGAAGCTTTCTTT

j_gene: TRBJ2-2
d_gene: TRBD1
v_gene: TRBV5-1
abundance: many
CDR3aa: CASSLGYRGVAGELFF
CDR3nt: TGCGCCAGCAGCTTGGGCTACAGGGGAGTAGCCGGGGAGCTGTTTTTT

j_gene: TRBJ2-7
d_gene: -
v_gene: TRBV24-1
abundance: -
CDR3aa: CATSDPWGVSPYEQYF
CDR3nt: TGTGCCACCAGTGACCCTTGGGGGGTGAGCCCCTACGAGCAGTACTTC

j_gene: TRBJ2-5
d_gene: -
v_gene: TRBV20-1
abundance: few
CDR3aa: CSAKSFGETQYF
CDR3nt: TGCAGTGCCAAATCGTTCGGAGAGACCCAGTACTTC